The 24 T cell receptor beta chains listed next were all sequenced from one sample in a study of blood T cell repertoires in COVID-19. Assay: immunoSEQ multiplex PCR; the TCRdb copy retains only in-frame clones and omits some. Of tens of thousands of clones listed, around 69% are singletons. The sequenced sample consisted of peripheral blood. These receptors were obtained from a human donor in a cohort sampled during active or convalescent COVID-19.

The CDR3 is CASRWRGTTEAFF. The CDR3 DNA sequence: TGTGCCAGCAGGTGGAGAGGGACAACTGAAGCTTTCTTT. The chain links TRBV28 to TRBJ1-1, with D possibly TRBD1 on 6 matching bases. This CDR3 has 13 amino acids. Germline V CDR1 and CDR2: MDHEN, SYDVKM. The germline V and J ends were trimmed by 6 bases and 5 bases, with 13 bases remaining between them.

The V and J genes are TRBV29-1 and TRBJ1-1; perhaps TRBD1 as D (5 bases). Germline V gene lookup returns CDR1 SQVTM and CDR2 ANQGSEA. The V end was cut by 3 bases, the J end by 6 bases, with 11 bases between. The CDR3 is made up of 12 amino acids. This CDR3 is CSVESGYPEAFF. The CDR3 bases are TGCAGCGTTGAGTCAGGGTACCCTGAAGCTTTCTTT.

This clone was picked up one time. This rearrangement joins TRBV6-5 to TRBJ1-6; the D gene is possibly TRBD1 (5 bases). CDR1 is MNHEY, CDR2 SVGAGI, per germline. The germline V and J ends were trimmed by 6 bases and 4 bases, with 13 bases remaining between them. The CDR3 covers 15 residues. The CDR3 spells CASSRKDSYNSPLHF. The DNA for the CDR3 is TGTGCCAGCAGCCGGAAAGACAGTTATAATTCACCCCTCCACTTT.

The chain links TRBV9 to TRBJ1-1; D possibly corresponds to TRBD1 (5 bases). The CDR3 is 14 residues long. Per germline, CDR1 SGDLS and CDR2 YYNGEE. Trimming stripped 4 bases from V and 1 base from J, with 11 bases between. The CDR3 DNA follows: TGTGCCAGCAGCCCGGGACTGGGGAACACTGAAGCTTTCTTT. Residues: CASSPGLGNTEAFF.

The rearrangement joins TRBV28 to TRBJ1-2; TRBD1 agrees at 9 bases. This CDR3 has 13 residues. The V and J ends lost 6 bases and 7 bases, in that order; junction bases with no gene match: 6. Germline V gives CDR1 MDHEN, CDR2 SYDVKM. CDR3 sequence: CASRPTGGFGYTF. CDR3 in DNA: TGTGCCAGCAGACCTACAGGGGGCTTTGGCTACACCTTC.

The chain is built from TRBV11-2 and TRBJ2-3; D is undetermined. The length of the CDR3 is 14 residues. Germline V CDR1 and CDR2: SGHAT, FQNNGV. V was shortened by 0 bases and J by 7 bases, with 11 bases between the two germline ends. The CDR3 nucleotides read TGTGCCAGCAGCTTAGAGCCTAGTGTTAATACGCAGTATTTT. Translated: CASSLEPSVNTQYF.

The chain links TRBV7-2 to TRBJ1-5, with D possibly matching TRBD1 (6 bases). The germline gives CDR1 SGHTA, CDR2 FQGNSA. Trimming cost V 5 bases and J 3 bases, with 14 bases left between them. The CDR3 length is 15 residues. The CDR3 DNA sequence: TGTGCCAGCAGCCCAGGGGTCGGGAACAATCAGCCCCAGCATTTT. It translates to CASSPGVGNNQPQHF. The variable domain in full, with the rest retrieved from reference TRBV7-2 and TRBJ1-5, is GAGVSQSPSNKVTEKGKDVELRCDPISGHTALYWYRQSLGQGLEFLIYFQGNSAPDKSGLPSDRFSAERTGGSVSTLTIQRTQQEDSAVYLCASSPGVGNNQPQHFGDGTRLSIL.

This clone occurred a few times. The chain joins TRBV27 to TRBJ2-7; 7 bases are a match to TRBD1. Germline V gives CDR1 MNHEY, CDR2 SMNVEV (reference sequence). The V segment lost 6 bases and the J segment 0 bases; nucleotides outside the gene matches: 8. This CDR3 comprises 15 residues. The CDR3 region is CASRTTGVSSYEQYF. CDR3 DNA sequence: TGTGCCAGCAGAACCACAGGGGTCTCCTCCTACGAGCAGTACTTC.

By share, this clone ranks as medium-sized. The V and J genes are TRBV24-1 and TRBJ2-1; tentative D call: TRBD2 (6 bases). Germline V gives CDR1 KGHDR, CDR2 SFDVKD. This CDR3 is 15 amino acids long. V lost 7 bases, J lost 2 bases, and 14 bases lay in between. CDR3: CATRGRGDTYNEQFF. In nucleotides, the CDR3 is TGTGCCACCAGGGGGCGGGGAGACACCTACAATGAGCAGTTCTTC.

By frequency in the sample, this clone is medium-sized. The rearrangement joins TRBV21-1 to TRBJ1-1; the table's TRBD1 call for D was not verified on the DNA. TRBV21-1 is recorded as a pseudogene. The CDR3 is 15 amino acids. The CDR3 bases are TGTGCCAGCCCAGGGATGCCCCCTGGGGACACTGAAGCTTTCTTT. Translated, it gives CASPGMPPGDTEAFF.

The rearrangement links TRBV6-5 to TRBJ1-5; 7 bases are a match to TRBD1. CDR1 is MNHEY, CDR2 SVGAGI, per germline. The CDR3 length is 14 residues. V was pared by 7 bases and J by 0 bases, with 3 bases of the junction left unmatched. The CDR3 protein is CASTQGGSNQPQHF. The CDR3 coding sequence is TGTGCCAGCACTCAGGGGGGTAGCAATCAGCCCCAGCATTTT.

This chain uses TRBV28 with TRBJ2-1; 7 bases align to TRBD1. The J segment lost 6 bases and the V segment lost 10 bases, leaving 6 bases of the junction unmatched. The CDR3 runs to 12 residues. Germline CDR1 and CDR2: MDHEN and SYDVKM. CDR3 sequence: CATTRQGNEQFF. The CDR3 DNA sequence: TGTGCCACCACCCGACAGGGCAATGAGCAGTTCTTC. The whole variable domain, remainder taken from reference TRBV28 and TRBJ2-1, is DVKVTQSSRYLVKRTGEKVFLECVQDMDHENMFWYRQDPGLGLRLIYFSYDVKMKEKGDIPEGYSVSREKKERFSLILESASTNQTSMYLCATTRQGNEQFFGPGTRLTVL.

The chain combines TRBV7-2 with TRBJ2-3, with 7 bases lining up with TRBD1. V lost 5 bases and J lost 0; bases outside the gene matches: 11. This CDR3 is 17 amino acids long. Per the germline V gene, CDR1 is SGHTA and CDR2 is FQGNSA. The CDR3 DNA sequence: TGTGCCAGCAGCCGCTCCTCCGGGACAGCTAGCACAGATACGCAGTATTTT. It codes for CASSRSSGTASTDTQYF.

V is TRBV7-2 and J is TRBJ2-4; D ambiguous. Germline CDR1 reads SGHTA; CDR2 reads FQGNSA. Trimming removed 3 bases at V and 1 base at J, with 7 bases between. This CDR3 has 14 residues. Here the CDR3 reads CASSFISAKNIQYF. In DNA form, the CDR3 reads TGTGCCAGCAGCTTTATTTCGGCCAAAAACATTCAGTACTTC.

This clone has just a few counts. V usage is TRBV5-1 and J usage is TRBJ2-1, with D perhaps matching TRBD1 (6 bases). Looked up from germline, CDR1 is SGHRS and CDR2 is YFSETQ. The CDR3 is 15 residues long. V lost 3 bases, J lost 11 bases, and 21 bases lay in between. This CDR3 reads CASSSGQGTVSKQFF. CDR3 DNA: TGCGCCAGCAGCTCCGGGCAGGGGACCGTTTCAAAGCAGTTCTTC.

This clone is deemed medium-sized. The CDR3 DNA reads TGCGCCAGCAGCGCGGCGGACAGAGGAAACACCATATATTTT. Residues: CASSAADRGNTIYF. This sequence joins TRBV5-1 and TRBJ1-3, with TRBD1 as a possible D gene (6 bases). V was shortened by 4 bases and J by 4 bases, with 12 bases between the two germline ends. The CDR3 extends over 14 amino acids. Germline V gene sequence: CDR1 SGHRS, CDR2 YFSETQ.

The chain is built from TRBV27 and TRBJ1-2; D gene unclear. From germline, CDR1 is MNHEY and CDR2 SMNVEV (reference sequence). The V gene lost 6 bases and the J gene lost 9 bases, with 17 bases spanning the gap. CDR3 size: 13 residues. In DNA form, the CDR3 reads TGTGCCAGCAGCCCCCGGACGGGAAGAAGCTACACCTTC. Translated, it gives CASSPRTGRSYTF.

The J gene is TRBJ2-1, the V gene TRBV28; D unresolved. The germline V and J ends were trimmed by 1 base and 11 bases, with 6 bases remaining between them. CDR1 MDHEN and CDR2 SYDVKM come from the germline V gene. The CDR3 runs 11 residues. The CDR3 sequence: CASSLLTKQFF. CDR3 bases: TGTGCCAGCAGTTTATTAACTAAGCAGTTCTTC.

Sample share makes this clone medium-sized. CDR3 bases: TGTGCCTGGAGTCGCCCTAACGCGGCGGGAGAGACCCAGTACTTC. It yields the protein CAWSRPNAAGETQYF. The chain employs TRBV30 and TRBJ2-5; TRBD2 might be the D (5 bases). This CDR3 comprises 15 residues. V dropped 2 bases and J dropped 4 bases, with 17 bases sitting between them. In germline, CDR1 is GTSNPN, CDR2 SVGIG (reference sequence).

The chain is built from TRBV28 and TRBJ1-2; 7 nucleotides line up with TRBD1. CDR1 is MDHEN and CDR2 is SYDVKM in the germline V gene. V lost 8 bases, J lost 5 bases, and 17 bases stayed unmatched. The CDR3 is 16 residues long. The CDR3 DNA reads as TGTGCCAGCCGGGCGAAGTTTTGGGACAGAAGTTATGGCTACACCTTC. It yields the protein CASRAKFWDRSYGYTF.

This clone was seen a few times. The chain joins TRBV5-1 to TRBJ1-2; 8 bases are a match to TRBD1. V shed 4 bases, J shed 1 base, and the junction held 12 bases outside the gene matches. This CDR3 has 17 amino acids. Germline assignment: CDR1 SGHRS and CDR2 YFSETQ. The DNA for the CDR3 is TGCGCCAGCAGCGGTGGACAGGGATGGGCCGGTAACTATGGCTACACCTTC. Protein product: CASSGGQGWAGNYGYTF.

The CDR3 nucleotides are TGCGCCAGCAGTCAATCAAGGGGGGGTGTAGGGAACACTGAAGCTTTCTTT. It translates to CASSQSRGGVGNTEAFF. This chain connects TRBV23-1 to TRBJ1-1, with D possibly being TRBD1 (6 bases). Being an ORF, TRBV23-1 has a function that is uncertain. V lost 0 bases and J lost 1, with 15 bases in between. The CDR3 is 17 amino acids.

The table lists this clone with a few counts. V is TRBV7-8 and J is TRBJ1-1; 7 positions agree with TRBD1. Germline CDR1 reads SGHVS; CDR2 reads FQNEAQ. The V gene end was trimmed by 4 bases and the J gene end by 8 bases; junction bases not matched to a gene: 1. The CDR3 length is 11 residues. CDR3 sequence (DNA): TGTGCCAGCAGCTGGACAGGCGAAGCTTTCTTT. Encoded protein: CASSWTGEAFF.

The V and J genes are TRBV6-5 and TRBJ1-1, with D unclear. This CDR3 contains 16 residues. V was shortened by 4 bases and J by 4 bases, with 19 bases between the two germline ends. Germline V gene data show CDR1 as MNHEY and CDR2 as SVGAGI. CDR3 DNA: TGTGCCAGCAGTTGGATTGGAGATGGAGGGCCCACTGAAGCTTTCTTT. Encoded protein: CASSWIGDGGPTEAFF.